Detailed here is one TCR beta chain. CDR3 size: 15 residues. Trimming removed 3 bases at V and 7 bases at J, with 13 bases between. The germline V gene has CDR1 MGHRA and CDR2 YSYEKL. As every portion of the isolated RNA was reverse transcribed, the sequencing read expressed TCRB transcripts. Sequenced by immunoSEQ multiplex PCR; TCRdb stores in-frame clones only, minus some. The data show under 450,000 clones, with around 13% seen just once and about 0.04% held by the top ten. The data originate from a study of beta chain features in type 1 diabetes. This clonotype was sampled from a man aged 25-40 years in good health. This chain links TRBV4-1 with TRBJ1-6; D remains ambiguous. Sequencing was carried out using naive CD4+ T cells from blood. The CDR3 sequence: CASSHPTGKNSPLHF. CDR3 DNA: TGCGCCAGCAGCCATCCGACGGGGAAAAATTCACCCCTCCACTTT.